This entry describes one T cell receptor beta chain. The CDR3 totals 13 residues. Germline V gene sequence: CDR1 SGHAT, CDR2 FQNNGV. The germline V and J ends were trimmed by 1 base and 4 bases, with 5 bases remaining between them. These data are taken from a study of blood T cell repertoires in COVID-19. Overall study context: COVID-19 samples collected from the United States, Italy and Spain covered acute and convalescent phases.

Authors' processing steps: Estimation of nucleated cell counts relied on the amplification of reference gene primers. The table came from immunoSEQ multiplex PCR; TCRdb's copy has only in-frame clones and leaves some out. Clone size and the V and J calls come from that table; the DNA yielded D and trimming. This sample has 130,000 to 150,000 clones, with 85% found just once. The TCR was taken from a human donor with acute or convalescent COVID-19. The donor label of this sample is uncertain. The gene calls are TRBV11-2 and TRBJ1-3; tentatively, D is TRBD1 (5 bases). The sequenced material came from peripheral blood. CDR3 sequence reads: CASSLAGGNTIYF. CDR3 DNA sequence: TGTGCCAGCAGCTTAGCAGGGGGAAACACCATATATTTT.